Shown below are 30 T cell receptor delta chains from a single sample sequenced in a study of gamma delta lymphoproliferative disorders and STAT genes. TCRdb reprocessed the multiplex PCR reads through CATT. Of approximately 720 delta-chain clones in the sample, 5% to 7% are singletons; the top ten hold 75% to 95%. Sequencing used genomic DNA taken from PBMCs of patients and controls. Sequencing used blood. These receptors all come from a human donor with gamma-delta T-cell large granular lymphocyte leukemia.

About this clone: With a far larger clone one base away, a read error is the likely cause. Other DNA variants within this sample encode the same CDR3. The chain carries TRDV2 and TRDJ3, with TRDD3 matching 13 bases. V was pared by 0 bases and J by 1 base, with 14 bases of the junction left unmatched. Per germline, CDR1 GEAIGNYY and CDR2 EKD. The CDR3 is 23 amino acids. CDR3 in amino acids: CACDTETNWGIRVGSWDTRQMFF. CDR3 DNA sequence: TGTGCCTGTGACACCGAGACCAACTGGGGGATACGCGTAGGTTCCTGGGACACCCGACAGATGTTTTTC.

Judged by abundance, this clone is medium-sized. A far larger clone is one base from this, pointing to a likely read error. The chain is built from TRDV2 and TRDJ1, with D perhaps matching TRDD3 (5 bases). The CDR3 sequence is 14 residues long. Germline V CDR1 and CDR2: GEAIGNYY, EKD. V shed 1 base and J shed 2 bases, with 10 bases lying between them. This chain's CDR3 is CACDTLRDTDKLIF. CDR3 DNA sequence: TGTGCCTGTGACACACTGAGGGATACCGATAAACTCATCTTT.

This sequence joins TRDV2 and TRDJ1; 13 nucleotides agree with TRDD3. With 3 bases clipped from V and 3 bases from J, the junction kept 12 bases outside the gene matches. Germline V CDR1 and CDR2: GEAIGNYY, EKD. This CDR3 has 18 amino acids. CDR3 amino acids: CACDSTGGYGKGADKLIF. Written as DNA, the CDR3 is TGTGCCTGTGACTCTACTGGGGGATACGGAAAAGGGGCCGATAAACTCATCTTT.

This clone was detected many times. A far more abundant clone sits one base away, making this likely a read error. In the same sample, other DNA sequences code for this CDR3. The chain couples TRDV2 to TRDJ3, with TRDD3 matching over 13 bases. The CDR3 is made up of 20 amino acids. Germline V lookup: CDR1 GEAIGNYY, CDR2 EKD. Trimming at V came to 1 base and at J to 2 bases, leaving 7 bases not matched to a gene. The CDR3 loop is CACDTVRTGGYAWDTRQMFF. The CDR3 DNA follows: TGTGCCTGTGACACTGTTCGGACTGGGGGATACGCCTGGGACACCCGACAGATGTTTTTC.

In regard to this clone: TCRdb has a much larger clone's protein, which differs at residue 15 from the translation of this DNA, likely because of a read error; what is shown is the protein translated from the DNA. The chain couples TRAV38-2/DV8 to TRDJ1; D might be TRDD3 (5 bases). CDR1 and CDR2 from the germline V gene are TSESDYY and QEAYKQQN. This CDR3 is built from 18 residues. CDR3 DNA sequence: TGTGCTTATAGGAGCTATTCCCTATGGTGGGGAGGTGCCGATAGACTCATCTTT. Its protein is CAYRSYSLWWGGADRLIF.

This clone was counted a few times. This probably arose from a read error, given a far larger clone one base away. The sample carries other DNA sequences with the same CDR3. This chain links TRDV2 with TRDJ1; TRDD3 is a possible D gene (6 bases). The CDR3 has 17 residues. Germline loops: CDR1 GEAIGNYY, CDR2 EKD. The CDR3 DNA is TGTGCTTGTGACACCTTCGTGGAGTTGGGGGACACCGATAAACTCATCTTT. It codes for CACDTFVELGDTDKLIF.

In its sample, this clone was seen a few times. TCRdb attributes to this sequence the protein of a much larger clone, which differs from the DNA translation at residue 11; a read error is likely, and the protein displayed is translated from the DNA. The CDR3 DNA reads as TGTGCCTGTGACCAGCTACTGGGGGCGAAAATGTACACCGATAAACTCATCTTT. It yields the protein CACDQLLGAKMYTDKLIF. J is TRDJ1 and V is TRDV2, with 8 bases lining up with TRDD3. In germline, CDR1 is GEAIGNYY, CDR2 EKD. The CDR3 length is 18 residues. The V segment lost 3 bases and the J segment 0 bases; nucleotides outside the gene matches: 14.

This clone has more than one count but fewer than ten. The genes are TRDV2 and TRDJ1; 7 bases line up with TRDD3. Germline CDR1 and CDR2: GEAIGNYY and EKD. Trimming removed 1 base from V and 0 bases from J; junction bases left unmatched: 7. The CDR3 sequence is 16 residues long. CDR3 in DNA: TGTGCCTGTGACACAGTGGGGGACCCGTACACCGATAAACTCATCTTT. This sequence encodes CACDTVGDPYTDKLIF.

In this sample, this clone turned up a few times. The V and J genes are TRDV2 and TRDJ1; TRDD3 agrees at 8 bases. Unmatched junction bases numbered 5, after V lost 3 bases and J lost 0 bases. The V gene's germline CDR1 is GEAIGNYY and CDR2 EKD. The CDR3 loop spans 15 amino acids. The DNA of the CDR3 is TGTGCCTGTGACCTACTGGGGGTTTACACCGATAAACTCATCTTT. Translation gives CACDLLGVYTDKLIF.

This clone occurred a few times. TCRdb assigns this DNA the protein of a much larger clone, which departs from its translation at residue 4; this likely reflects a read error, and the protein shown comes from translating the DNA. The chain joins TRDV2 to TRDJ1; 9 nucleotides agree with TRDD3. The CDR3 runs 16 residues. The trim removed 5 bases at V and 0 bases at J, leaving 9 bases unmatched. The germline gives CDR1 GEAIGNYY, CDR2 EKD. CDR3 coding DNA: TGTGCCTGTGGCAAACTGGGGGACAGGTACACCGATAAACTCATCTTT. As protein: CACGKLGDRYTDKLIF.

Concerning this clone itself: This DNA's translation and the protein TCRdb lists, from a much larger clone, do not match at residue 11, likely due to a read error; the protein shown is translated from the DNA. The rearrangement uses TRDV2 and TRDJ1, with 10 positions matching TRDD3. V lost 1 base, J lost 3 bases, and 13 bases stayed unmatched. The CDR3 extends over 18 amino acids. CDR1 is GEAIGNYY, CDR2 EKD, per germline. CDR3: CACDTLSTGGCDADKLIF. CDR3 DNA sequence: TGTGCCTGTGACACACTCTCTACTGGGGGATGCGACGCCGATAAACTCATCTTT.

This clone was counted between two and nine times. The called J gene is TRDJ1, whereas the V gene has no call; the table's D call of TRDD3 was not tested on the DNA. This CDR3 region has 16 residues. The CDR3 sequence: CASLLGATTYTDKLIF. Here the CDR3 DNA reads TGTGCCTCTCTACTGGGGGCCACGACGTACACCGATAAACTCATCTTT.

This clone was counted at least ten times. J is TRDJ1 and V is TRDV1, with TRDD3 matching 13 bases. CDR3 size: 18 residues. V shed 2 bases, J shed 3 bases, and the junction held 9 bases outside the gene matches. CDR1 is TSWWSYY and CDR2 is QGS in the germline V gene. The DNA of the CDR3 is TGTGCTCTTGGGGAAGCCCCACTGGGGGATACGCATTCCGATAAACTCATCTTT. This translates into CALGEAPLGDTHSDKLIF.

At least ten counts were recorded for this clone. The rearrangement links TRDV1 to TRDJ1, with D possibly TRDD2 on 5 matching bases. Germline-derived CDR1 and CDR2 are TSWWSYY and QGS. The V end lost 3 bases, the J end lost 0 bases, and 20 bases lay between the germline ends. This CDR3 contains 18 residues. The chain's CDR3 is CALGDDIHPLPNTDKLIF. The CDR3 nucleotides read TGTGCTCTTGGGGATGATATCCACCCTCTTCCAAACACCGATAAACTCATCTTT.

This clone is medium-sized within its sample. One base separates it from a far larger clone, so it is likely a read error. The identical CDR3 is also encoded by other nucleotide sequences in the sample. The chain's CDR3 is CACDTVRTGGYAWDTRQMFF. DNA for the CDR3: TGCGCCTGTGACACCGTTCGGACTGGGGGATACGCCTGGGACACCCGACAGATGTTTTTC. The rearrangement uses TRDV2 and TRDJ3; 13 bases agree with TRDD3. Germline assignment: CDR1 GEAIGNYY and CDR2 EKD. The CDR3 runs 20 residues.

This clone is labeled medium-sized. This likely stems from a read error, as it lies one base from a far larger clone. The chain is built from TRDV2 and TRDJ1; the match to TRDD3 covers 10 bases. J lost 2 bases, V lost 5 bases, and 4 bases had no gene match. Germline assignment: CDR1 GEAIGNYY and CDR2 EKD. There are 14 residues in the CDR3. This chain's CDR3 is CACGTLGDTDKLIF. CDR3 DNA: TGTGCCTGTGGCACACTGGGGGATACCGATAAACTCATCTTT.

A note on this clone: This likely reflects a read error, since a far larger clone is one base away. Within the sample, other DNA sequences also encode this same CDR3. The rearrangement joins TRDV2 to TRDJ1; 13 bases fit TRDD3. Germline V gene data show CDR1 as GEAIGNYY and CDR2 as EKD. The CDR3 length is 18 residues. In DNA form, the CDR3 reads TGTGCCTGTGACACACTCTCTACTGGGGGATACGACGCCGATAAACTTATCTTT. Protein product: CACDTLSTGGYDADKLIF.

This clone has just a few counts. TCRdb has a much larger clone's protein, which differs at residue 14 from the translation of this DNA, likely because of a read error; what is shown is the protein translated from the DNA. V is TRDV2 and J is TRDJ1, with 13 bases fitting TRDD3. Germline CDR1 and CDR2: GEAIGNYY and EKD. The CDR3 contains 18 residues. V dropped 1 base and J dropped 6; count of bases not matched to a gene: 13. The CDR3 spells CACDTLSTGGYDANKLIF. Written as DNA, the CDR3 is TGTGCCTGTGACACACTCTCTACTGGGGGATACGACGCCAATAAACTCATCTTT.

In its sample, this clone was seen a few times. This probably arose from a read error, given a far larger clone one base away. CDR3 amino acids: CACDAMSQRTWSAWDTRQMFF. CDR3 coding DNA: TGTGCCTGTGACGCCATGAGCCAAAGGACCTGGAGCGCCTGGGACACCCGACAGATGTTTTTC. The chain links TRDV2 to TRDJ3; D unresolved. V was pared by 3 bases and J by 2 bases, with 25 bases between. Germline V gene data show CDR1 as GEAIGNYY and CDR2 as EKD. CDR3 length: 21 residues.

This clone is categorized as large (0.1 to 1%). Additional DNA sequences in this sample encode the identical CDR3. The chain combines TRDV2 with TRDJ1; 8 bases are shared with TRDD3. The CDR3 totals 18 residues. The germline gives CDR1 GEAIGNYY, CDR2 EKD. V lost 3 bases and J lost 0; bases outside the gene matches: 14. The CDR3 sequence: CACDQLLGAKTYTDKLIF. For the CDR3, the DNA is TGTGCCTGTGACCAGCTACTGGGGGCGAAAACGTACACCGATAAACTCATCTTT.

No V gene was called, though TRDJ1 was called as the J gene; the table's D call, TRDD3, has no DNA check behind it. The CDR3 is 18 residues long. In nucleotides, the CDR3 is TGTGCCATCCTGGGGTGGGGGACCAAACCAGGGGATAGCGATAAACTCATCTTT. Translation gives CAILGWGTKPGDSDKLIF.

A note on this clone: This may come from a read error, since a much larger clone is one base off. The chain combines TRDV2 with TRDJ3; 10 bases agree with TRDD3. Germline V lookup: CDR1 GEAIGNYY, CDR2 EKD. Trimming removed 3 bases from V and 0 bases from J; junction bases left unmatched: 16. The CDR3 is 22 amino acids. The CDR3 region is CACDAAWGIPSLDSWDTRQMFF. The CDR3 region has the DNA TGTGCCTGTGACGCCGCATGGGGGATACCATCACTCGACTCCTGGGACACCCGACAGATGTTTTTC.

Concerning this clone: A much larger clone is a single base away; this may be a read error. This sample also contains other DNA sequences that code for the same CDR3. The chain uses TRDV2 and TRDJ1; tentatively, D is TRDD3 (6 bases). This CDR3 spans 16 amino acids. V was pared by 1 base and J by 0 bases, with 14 bases between. In germline, CDR1 is GEAIGNYY, CDR2 EKD. The CDR3 nucleotides read TGTGCCTGTGACACGCTGGGAGATACGAACACCGATAAACTCATCTTT. Protein product: CACDTLGDTNTDKLIF.

Worth noting for this clone: This DNA translates differently at residue 12 from the TCRdb protein, which is that of a much larger clone; a read error is likely, and the protein shown is the DNA's own translation. This chain uses TRDV2 with TRDJ1, with 13 bases that match TRDD3. The CDR3 is 18 residues long. The V segment lost 0 bases and the J segment 2 bases; nucleotides outside the gene matches: 8. Germline values: CDR1 GEAIGNYY, CDR2 EKD. The CDR3 DNA reads as TGTGCCTGTGACACCCTTACTGGGGGATACGGCGAGACCGATAAACTCATCTTT. Residues: CACDTLTGGYGETDKLIF.

This clone was seen only a few times. The TCRdb record carries a much larger clone's protein, which differs from this DNA's translation at residue 8; a read error is the likely cause, and the protein listed here is the DNA translation. The chain uses TRDV2 and TRDJ1; TRDD3 matches at 8 bases. CDR3 length: 19 residues. From germline, CDR1 is GEAIGNYY and CDR2 EKD. After removal of 0 bases from V and 2 bases from J, the junction contained 16 bases not matched to a gene. This CDR3 is CACDTVLRDTRSWTDKLIF. Here the CDR3 DNA reads TGTGCCTGTGACACCGTACTGAGGGATACGCGGAGTTGGACCGATAAACTCATCTTT.

This clone was counted only a few times. This DNA's translation differs at residue 5 from TCRdb's protein, which comes from a much larger clone; a read error is likely, and the protein shown is translated from the DNA. CDR3 nucleotide sequence: TGTGCCTGTGACGCACTCTCTACTGGGGGATACGACGCCGATAAACTCATCTTT. Protein sequence: CACDALSTGGYDADKLIF. J is TRDJ1 and V is TRDV2; 13 nucleotides match TRDD3. The CDR3 runs to 18 residues. V lost 3 bases, J lost 3 bases, and 12 bases stayed unmatched. Germline values: CDR1 GEAIGNYY, CDR2 EKD.

A few counts support this clone. The chain links TRDV2 to TRDJ3; 13 positions match TRDD3. With 0 bases clipped from V and 2 bases from J, the junction kept 3 bases outside the gene matches. CDR3 length: 19 residues. CDR1 and CDR2 (germline): GEAIGNYY, EKD. CDR3 sequence: CACDTVTGGYAWDTRQMFF. DNA for the CDR3: TGTGCCTGTGACACCGTCACTGGGGGATACGCCTGGGACACCCGACAGATGTTTTTC.

This clone has more than one count but fewer than ten. Since a far larger clone is one base different, this is likely a read error. Other DNA sequences within the sample encode an identical CDR3. J is TRDJ1 and V is TRDV2; possible D gene TRDD3, 5 bases. The germline V gene has CDR1 GEAIGNYY and CDR2 EKD. V lost 6 bases and J 3 bases, leaving 16 bases between the germline ends. The CDR3 has 14 amino acids. The CDR3 loop reads CACNSLGIPDKLIF. The CDR3 nucleotides are TGTGCCTGTAACTCGCTTGGGATCCCCGATAAACTCATCTTT.

This clone was seen repeatedly, ten times or more. A far larger clone is one nucleotide away, so this likely arose from a read error. The J gene is TRDJ3, the V gene TRDV2, with 7 bases that match TRDD3. J gave up 2 bases and V 0 bases, and 12 bases lay outside the gene matches. Germline CDR1 is GEAIGNYY and CDR2 is EKD. This CDR3 contains 20 residues. DNA of the CDR3: TGTGCCTGTGACACCGTTCGGACTGGGGAATACGCCTGGGACACCCGACAGATGTTTTTC. Translation: CACDTVRTGEYAWDTRQMFF.

By frequency in the sample, this clone is medium-sized. This probably arose from a read error, given a far larger clone one base away. The CDR3: CACDTVEGWEIQAGDKLIF. CDR3 sequence (DNA): TGTGCCTGTGACACCGTAGAGGGATGGGAGATACAGGCGGGCGATAAACTCATCTTT. The chain joins TRDV2 to TRDJ1; the D gene is possibly TRDD3 (5 bases). This CDR3 is 19 amino acids long. Trimming cost V 0 bases and J 4 bases, with 26 bases left between them. The V gene's germline CDR1 is GEAIGNYY and CDR2 EKD.